The 12 T cell receptor beta chains presented below share a single source sample, sequenced in a study of shared clonotypes between healthy human individuals (TCRdb year 2020). Library generation was performed with the immunoSEQ multiplex PCR assay. TCRdb obtained this table from immuneACCESS and retained in-frame rearrangements with V and J assigned. These tables miss some clones; where compared with another copy, unresolved V genes account for less than half of the shortfall, and the remainder is unexplained. The sample data list about 2,100,000 clones, and 93% of these were observed just once. Of the sample, 1.5% to 2% falls within the top ten clones. CD8 naive samples consisted of CD45RO-negative cells that were positively selected for CCR7, yielding a CD45RA+CCR7+ population without TemRA cells. Sequencing used naive CD8+ T cells from PBMCs. Taken with the paper, the label for cell subset or site translates to: CD45RA+CCR7+. These receptors were taken from a man younger than 35 in good health. Some clones in this sample may be carry-over from other donors' samples.

The J gene is TRBJ2-5, the V gene TRBV15; a possible D gene is TRBD1 (6 bases). The CDR3 is 16 residues long. CDR1 is LNHNV, CDR2 YYDKDF, per germline (reference sequence). The V and J ends lost 0 bases and 1 base respectively, with 12 bases between them. CDR3 protein: CATSREAWTAQETQYF. As DNA, the CDR3 is TGTGCCACCAGCAGAGAAGCCTGGACAGCCCAAGAGACCCAGTACTTC. Full variable domain (outside the CDR3, taken from reference TRBV15 and TRBJ2-5): DAMVIQNPRYQVTQFGKPVTLSCSQTLNHNVMYWYQQKSSQAPKLLFHYYDKDFNNEADTPDNFQSRRPNTSFCFLDIRSPGLGDTAMYLCATSREAWTAQETQYFGPGTRLLVL.

The J gene is TRBJ2-1, the V gene TRBV28; D is uncertain. The CDR3 is 12 residues long. Germline V gene sequence: CDR1 MDHEN, CDR2 SYDVKM. V was clipped by 3 bases and J by 9 bases, with 9 bases between them. The CDR3 DNA reads as TGTGCCAGCAGTTTCCCAAGGACTGAGCAGTTCTTC. This gives the protein CASSFPRTEQFF.

The CDR3 spells CASSEAGTSGRSPNEQYF. CDR3 DNA: TGTGCCAGCAGTGAAGCCGGGACTAGCGGGAGATCCCCGAACGAGCAGTACTTC. This sequence joins TRBV2 and TRBJ2-7; 14 nucleotides align to TRBD2. The J segment lost 5 bases and the V segment lost 0 bases, leaving 9 bases of the junction unmatched. The CDR3 consists of 18 residues. Per germline, CDR1 SNHLY and CDR2 FYNNEI.

Notes on this clone: This specimen includes other DNA sequences encoding the same CDR3. V is TRBV6-1 and J is TRBJ2-3, with 14 bases that match TRBD2. Germline V gives CDR1 MNHNS, CDR2 SASEGT. V lost 0 bases to trimming and J lost 6 bases; unmatched junction nucleotides: 2. The CDR3 consists of 16 residues. CDR3 bases: TGTGCCAGCAGTGAAGCGGGACTAGCGGGAGTGGATACGCAGTATTTT. Translating it yields CASSEAGLAGVDTQYF.

V and J are TRBV7-8 and TRBJ2-1, with TRBD1 matching 8 bases. Per the germline V gene, CDR1 is SGHVS and CDR2 is FQNEAQ. V was clipped by 5 bases and J by 5 bases; unmatched bases: 11. There are 16 residues in the CDR3. CDR3 in amino acids: CASSQEPGQVNNEQFF. CDR3 sequence (DNA): TGTGCCAGCAGCCAAGAGCCGGGACAGGTGAACAATGAGCAGTTCTTC.

This clone came up once. The V and J genes are TRBV10-3 and TRBJ2-1, with 7 bases aligning to TRBD1. Germline lookup yields CDR1 ENHRY and CDR2 SYGVKD. The length of the CDR3 is 15 residues. V was pared by 3 bases and J by 2 bases, with 4 bases of the junction left unmatched. The CDR3 DNA follows: TGTGCCATCAGTGAACGACAGGGACCCTACAATGAGCAGTTCTTC. It specifies CAISERQGPYNEQFF.

The chain employs TRBV29-1 and TRBJ1-2; possibly TRBD1 for D (6 bases). The CDR3 runs to 13 residues. V was pared by 7 bases and J by 6 bases, with 18 bases between. CDR1 is SQVTM, CDR2 ANQGSEA, per germline. CDR3 nucleotide sequence: TGCAGCGCCTCTTTGGGGGCTCAGAATGGCTACACCTTC. Translation gives CSASLGAQNGYTF.

The J gene is TRBJ1-4, the V gene TRBV27, with TRBD1 as a possible D gene (6 bases). The CDR3 has 14 amino acids. In germline, CDR1 is MNHEY, CDR2 SMNVEV (reference sequence). Trimming cost V 3 bases and J 8 bases, with 13 bases left between them. The CDR3 protein is CASSLGGQLEKLFF. In DNA form, the CDR3 reads TGTGCCAGCAGTTTGGGAGGACAGCTAGAAAAACTGTTTTTT.

The chain has TRBV7-8 and TRBJ1-2; no reliable D call. The germline V gene has CDR1 SGHVS and CDR2 FQNEAQ. The V end was cut by 1 base, the J end by 1 base, with 4 bases between. CDR3 size: 13 residues. CDR3 sequence reads: CASSLGHNYGYTF. The CDR3 DNA sequence: TGTGCCAGCAGCTTAGGACATAACTATGGCTACACCTTC.

A remark on this clone: This specimen includes other DNA sequences encoding the same CDR3. V and J are TRBV13 and TRBJ1-1; D possibly corresponds to TRBD1 (5 bases). The CDR3 is made up of 14 amino acids. Germline CDR1 PRHDT, CDR2 FYEKMQ (reference sequence). The germline V and J ends were trimmed by 2 bases and 0 bases, with 7 bases remaining between them. The CDR3 loop is CASSLTGMNTEAFF. As DNA, the CDR3 is TGTGCCAGCAGCTTAACAGGCATGAACACTGAAGCTTTCTTT.

The sample holds one count of this clone. The genes are TRBV27 and TRBJ2-2, with 9 bases that match TRBD2. After removal of 6 bases from V and 2 bases from J, the junction contained 7 bases not matched to a gene. The germline V gene encodes CDR1 MNHEY and CDR2 SMNVEV (reference sequence). CDR3 length: 16 residues. In DNA form, the CDR3 reads TGTGCCAGCAGCATAAGCGGGGGGATCAACACCGGGGAGCTGTTTTTT. Translated, it gives CASSISGGINTGELFF.

This chain links TRBV19 with TRBJ2-2; possibly TRBD1 for D (6 bases). V lost 2 bases, J lost 6 bases, and 13 bases lay in between. The CDR3 spans 15 residues. Germline V gene lookup returns CDR1 LNHDA and CDR2 SQIVND (reference sequence). The DNA for the CDR3 is TGTGCCAGTAGTATATCAGGGGAAGGGGCCGGGGAGCTGTTTTTT. Its protein product is CASSISGEGAGELFF.